A selection of T cell receptor beta chains follows, all from one sample in a study of CD8+ T cells in alopecia areata. Clones were read by immunoSEQ multiplex PCR, and TCRdb kept only the in-frame ones, dropping some. This table holds around 250,000 clones, about two thirds found once. Here the sequenced sample was CD4+ T cells sorted from blood, taken at week 0. The receptors were sampled from a human donor with alopecia areata. Each CDR3 is given with its conserved first and last residue. The order of the fields is V gene, clone size, D gene, J gene, CDR3 length, CDR3 DNA, CDR3 protein. D genes are given only for firm matches. Expanded clones are given a class, and other clones once, few, many or no size at all.

v_call: TRBV30
clone_size: NA
d_call: NA
j_call: TRBJ2-4
cdr3_length: 12
cdr3_nt: TGTGCCTCCGGGCCCGGGGGAAACATTCAGTACTTC
cdr3_aa: CASGPGGNIQYF

v_call: TRBV4-2
clone_size: NA
d_call: NA
j_call: TRBJ2-6
cdr3_length: 15
cdr3_nt: TGTGCCAGCAGCCAGTGGGGCTCTGGGGCCAACGTCCTGACTTTC
cdr3_aa: CASSQWGSGANVLTF

v_call: TRBV30
clone_size: NA
d_call: NA
j_call: TRBJ1-2
cdr3_length: 13
cdr3_nt: TGTGCCTGGAGTAGCGGCGGCCTTGGGGGCTACACCTTC
cdr3_aa: CAWSSGGLGGYTF

v_call: TRBV30
clone_size: NA
d_call: NA
j_call: TRBJ2-7
cdr3_length: 13
cdr3_nt: TGTGCCTGGAGTGGCAGACTCTTCTACGAGCAGTACTTC
cdr3_aa: CAWSGRLFYEQYF

v_call: TRBV29-1
clone_size: NA
d_call: NA
j_call: TRBJ1-1
cdr3_length: 13
cdr3_nt: TGCAGCGTTGAAGCTCTAAGGAACACTGAAGCTTTCTTT
cdr3_aa: CSVEALRNTEAFF

v_call: TRBV30
clone_size: NA
d_call: TRBD1
j_call: TRBJ2-7
cdr3_length: 15
cdr3_nt: TGTGCCTGCGTAAAAATGCACAGGGGGGCCTACGAGCAGTACTTC
cdr3_aa: CACVKMHRGAYEQYF

v_call: TRBV30
clone_size: NA
d_call: TRBD1
j_call: TRBJ1-2
cdr3_length: 15
cdr3_nt: TGTGCCTGGAGCCAAGACAGGGGGCGAGGTTATGGCTACACCTTC
cdr3_aa: CAWSQDRGRGYGYTF

v_call: TRBV7-2
clone_size: few
d_call: NA
j_call: TRBJ2-7
cdr3_length: 14
cdr3_nt: TGTGCCAGCAGCTTTTCAGGGTGGACTAACGAGCAGTACTTC
cdr3_aa: CASSFSGWTNEQYF

v_call: TRBV29-1
clone_size: NA
d_call: NA
j_call: TRBJ2-7
cdr3_length: 13
cdr3_nt: TGCAGCGTTGGGGGAGTGGCAGCCGACGAGCAGTACTTC
cdr3_aa: CSVGGVAADEQYF

v_call: TRBV30
clone_size: NA
d_call: NA
j_call: TRBJ2-3
cdr3_length: 13
cdr3_nt: TGTGCCGGAAGTAGCGGCAGCACAGATACGCAGTATTTT
cdr3_aa: CAGSSGSTDTQYF

v_call: TRBV5-6
clone_size: few
d_call: TRBD2
j_call: TRBJ2-1
cdr3_length: 16
cdr3_nt: TGTGCCAGCAGCTTGACCGGACTAGCCCCAGACAATGAGCAGTTCTTC
cdr3_aa: CASSLTGLAPDNEQFF

v_call: TRBV19
clone_size: NA
d_call: NA
j_call: TRBJ2-5
cdr3_length: 13
cdr3_nt: TGTGCCAGTAGTATAAGGTACCAAGAGACCCAGTACTTC
cdr3_aa: CASSIRYQETQYF

v_call: TRBV20-1
clone_size: NA
d_call: NA
j_call: TRBJ2-3
cdr3_length: 11
cdr3_nt: TGCAGTGCTAGGTACACAGATACGCAGTATTTT
cdr3_aa: CSARYTDTQYF

v_call: TRBV25-1
clone_size: few
d_call: NA
j_call: TRBJ2-3
cdr3_length: 15
cdr3_nt: TGTGCCAGCAGTGAATTAGAGGTGGCGGCAGATACGCAGTATTTT
cdr3_aa: CASSELEVAADTQYF

v_call: TRBV29-1
clone_size: NA
d_call: NA
j_call: TRBJ1-4
cdr3_length: 12
cdr3_nt: TGCAGCGTTGCCCAGGGAGATGAAAAACTGTTTTTT
cdr3_aa: CSVAQGDEKLFF

v_call: TRBV29-1
clone_size: NA
d_call: NA
j_call: TRBJ2-1
cdr3_length: 14
cdr3_nt: TGCAGCGTTCCGTCGACAGGCTCCTACAATGAGCAGTTCTTC
cdr3_aa: CSVPSTGSYNEQFF

v_call: TRBV5-1
clone_size: NA
d_call: NA
j_call: TRBJ2-2
cdr3_length: 14
cdr3_nt: TGCGCCAGCAGCACCATTGTACATACCGGGGAGCTGTTTTTT
cdr3_aa: CASSTIVHTGELFF

v_call: TRBV18
clone_size: NA
d_call: NA
j_call: TRBJ2-5
cdr3_length: 16
cdr3_nt: TGTGCCAGCTCGCCCACGACACGAGGGTTTGGAGAGACCCAGTACTTC
cdr3_aa: CASSPTTRGFGETQYF

v_call: TRBV29-1
clone_size: NA
d_call: NA
j_call: TRBJ2-6
cdr3_length: 15
cdr3_nt: TGCAGCGTTGAAGGGGGTAACTCTGGGGCCAACGTCCTGACTTTC
cdr3_aa: CSVEGGNSGANVLTF

v_call: TRBV20-1
clone_size: NA
d_call: NA
j_call: TRBJ1-1
cdr3_length: 11
cdr3_nt: TGCAGTGCTAGGTTCGGGGGAGATGCTTTCTTT
cdr3_aa: CSARFGGDAFF

v_call: TRBV11-2
clone_size: many
d_call: NA
j_call: TRBJ2-1
cdr3_length: 12
cdr3_nt: TGTGCCAGCAGCATATCGAGCAATGAGCAGTTCTTC
cdr3_aa: CASSISSNEQFF

v_call: TRBV7-2
clone_size: NA
d_call: NA
j_call: TRBJ1-4
cdr3_length: 14
cdr3_nt: TGTGCCAGCAGCTTGGGCGCGGCTAATGAAAAACTGTTTTTT
cdr3_aa: CASSLGAANEKLFF

v_call: TRBV6-5
clone_size: NA
d_call: TRBD1
j_call: TRBJ1-5
cdr3_length: 15
cdr3_nt: TGTGCCAGCAAGGGGACAGGGGATGGCAATCAGCCCCAGCATTTT
cdr3_aa: CASKGTGDGNQPQHF

v_call: TRBV29-1
clone_size: few
d_call: TRBD1
j_call: TRBJ2-5
cdr3_length: 11
cdr3_nt: TGCAGCGTTGGGACAGGGGAGACCCAGTACTTC
cdr3_aa: CSVGTGETQYF

v_call: TRBV5-1
clone_size: NA
d_call: NA
j_call: TRBJ1-2
cdr3_length: 13
cdr3_nt: TGCGCCAGCAGCTTGGTTGGAGACTATGGCTACACCTTC
cdr3_aa: CASSLVGDYGYTF

v_call: TRBV14
clone_size: few
d_call: NA
j_call: TRBJ2-3
cdr3_length: 14
cdr3_nt: TGTGCCAGCAGCCTCGCAAGTTTCACAGATACGCAGTATTTT
cdr3_aa: CASSLASFTDTQYF

v_call: TRBV27
clone_size: once
d_call: TRBD1
j_call: TRBJ2-7
cdr3_length: 15
cdr3_nt: TGTGCCAGCAGTGCGTACAGGGGGCCCACCTACGAGCAGTACTTC
cdr3_aa: CASSAYRGPTYEQYF

v_call: TRBV5-4
clone_size: once
d_call: NA
j_call: TRBJ2-6
cdr3_length: 15
cdr3_nt: TGTGCCAGCAGCTTGACGGGGCCTGGGGCCAACGTCCTGACTTTC
cdr3_aa: CASSLTGPGANVLTF

v_call: TRBV9
clone_size: NA
d_call: TRBD1
j_call: TRBJ1-2
cdr3_length: 17
cdr3_nt: TGTGCCAGCAGCGTAGGTTCCACAGGGGCCTTTAACTATGGCTACACCTTC
cdr3_aa: CASSVGSTGAFNYGYTF

v_call: TRBV7-2
clone_size: NA
d_call: TRBD2
j_call: TRBJ2-5
cdr3_length: 15
cdr3_nt: TGTGCCAGCAGCTTACTAGCGGGCCTCCAAGAGACCCAGTACTTC
cdr3_aa: CASSLLAGLQETQYF

v_call: TRBV30
clone_size: NA
d_call: NA
j_call: TRBJ1-6
cdr3_length: 14
cdr3_nt: TGTGCCTGGAATAGAGGGATATATAATTCACCCCTCCACTTT
cdr3_aa: CAWNRGIYNSPLHF

v_call: TRBV5-1
clone_size: NA
d_call: NA
j_call: TRBJ2-1
cdr3_length: 17
cdr3_nt: TGCGCCAGCAGCCCGGCGGGCGGGGTGAGCTCCTACAATGAGCAGTTCTTC
cdr3_aa: CASSPAGGVSSYNEQFF

v_call: TRBV2
clone_size: NA
d_call: NA
j_call: TRBJ2-3
cdr3_length: 11
cdr3_nt: TGTGCCAGCAGTCTCTCCGATACGCAGTATTTT
cdr3_aa: CASSLSDTQYF

v_call: TRBV30
clone_size: few
d_call: NA
j_call: TRBJ2-5
cdr3_length: 13
cdr3_nt: TGTGCCTGGAGGGCCGGGACAGCGGGGACCCAGTACTTC
cdr3_aa: CAWRAGTAGTQYF

v_call: TRBV29-1
clone_size: NA
d_call: NA
j_call: TRBJ1-1
cdr3_length: 14
cdr3_nt: TGCAGCGTTGATTACGGAAGGGGGTACACTGAAGCTTTCTTT
cdr3_aa: CSVDYGRGYTEAFF

v_call: TRBV27
clone_size: few
d_call: NA
j_call: TRBJ1-5
cdr3_length: 15
cdr3_nt: TGTGCCAGCAGTGACACGATCAATAGCAATCAGCCCCAGCATTTT
cdr3_aa: CASSDTINSNQPQHF

v_call: TRBV19
clone_size: few
d_call: NA
j_call: TRBJ2-5
cdr3_length: 13
cdr3_nt: TGTGCCAGTACCCCACGGGGGATGGAGACCCAGTACTTC
cdr3_aa: CASTPRGMETQYF

v_call: TRBV7-9
clone_size: NA
d_call: TRBD2
j_call: TRBJ2-5
cdr3_length: 16
cdr3_nt: TGTGCCAGCAGCTTAGCATCTGGCGGGGGGCGAGAGACCCAGTACTTC
cdr3_aa: CASSLASGGGRETQYF